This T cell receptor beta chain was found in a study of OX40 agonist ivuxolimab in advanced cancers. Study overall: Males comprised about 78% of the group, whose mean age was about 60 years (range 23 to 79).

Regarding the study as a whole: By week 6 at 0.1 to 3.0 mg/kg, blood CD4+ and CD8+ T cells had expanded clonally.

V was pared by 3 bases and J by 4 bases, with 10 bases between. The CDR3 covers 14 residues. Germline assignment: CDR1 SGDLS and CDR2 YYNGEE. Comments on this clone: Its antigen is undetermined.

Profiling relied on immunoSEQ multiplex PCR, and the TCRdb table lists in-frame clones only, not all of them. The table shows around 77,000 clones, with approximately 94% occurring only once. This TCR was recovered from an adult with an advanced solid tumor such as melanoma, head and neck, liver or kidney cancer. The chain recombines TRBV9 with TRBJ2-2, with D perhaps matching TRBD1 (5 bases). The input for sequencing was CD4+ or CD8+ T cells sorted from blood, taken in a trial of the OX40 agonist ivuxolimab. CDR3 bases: TGTGCCAGCAGCGAAACGACAGCCACCGGGGAGCTGTTTTTT. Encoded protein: CASSETTATGELFF.